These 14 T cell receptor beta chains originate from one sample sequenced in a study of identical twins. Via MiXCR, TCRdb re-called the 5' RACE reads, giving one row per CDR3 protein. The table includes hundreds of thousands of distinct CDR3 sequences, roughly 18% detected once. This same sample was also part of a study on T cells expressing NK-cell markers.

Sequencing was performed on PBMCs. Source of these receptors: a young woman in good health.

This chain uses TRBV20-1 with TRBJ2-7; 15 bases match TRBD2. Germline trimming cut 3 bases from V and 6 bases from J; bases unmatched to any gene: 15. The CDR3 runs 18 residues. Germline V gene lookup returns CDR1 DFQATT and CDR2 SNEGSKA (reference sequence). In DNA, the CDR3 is TGCAGTGCTAGCATCCGGACTAGCGGGAGGGCCCTATGGAGCGAGCAGTACTTC. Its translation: CSASIRTSGRALWSEQYF.

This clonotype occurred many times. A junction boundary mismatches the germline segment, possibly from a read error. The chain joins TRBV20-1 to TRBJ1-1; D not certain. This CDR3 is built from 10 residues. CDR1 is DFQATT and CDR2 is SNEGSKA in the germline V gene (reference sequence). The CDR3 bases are TGCAGTGCTGGAGGTTCCGTCCCCCAGTTT. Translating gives CSAGGSVPQF.

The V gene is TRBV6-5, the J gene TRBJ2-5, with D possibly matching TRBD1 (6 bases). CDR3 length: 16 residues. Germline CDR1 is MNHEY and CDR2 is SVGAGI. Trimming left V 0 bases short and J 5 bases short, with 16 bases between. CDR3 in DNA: TGTGCCAGCAGTTACTCGAGTGAGGCCCAGGGGGAGACCCAGTACTTC. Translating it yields CASSYSSEAQGETQYF.

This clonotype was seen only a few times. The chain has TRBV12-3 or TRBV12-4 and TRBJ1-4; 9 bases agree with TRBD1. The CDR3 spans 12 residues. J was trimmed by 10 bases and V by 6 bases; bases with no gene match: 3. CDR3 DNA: TGTGCCAGCAGCCCGGACAGGGGAAAACTGTTTTTT. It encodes CASSPDRGKLFF.

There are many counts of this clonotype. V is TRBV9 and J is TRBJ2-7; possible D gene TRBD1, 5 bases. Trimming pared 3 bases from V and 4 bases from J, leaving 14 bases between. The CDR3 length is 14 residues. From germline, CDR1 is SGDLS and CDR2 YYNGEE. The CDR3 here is CASSAEQEPYEQYF. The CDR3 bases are TGTGCCAGCAGCGCCGAACAGGAACCGTACGAGCAGTACTTC.

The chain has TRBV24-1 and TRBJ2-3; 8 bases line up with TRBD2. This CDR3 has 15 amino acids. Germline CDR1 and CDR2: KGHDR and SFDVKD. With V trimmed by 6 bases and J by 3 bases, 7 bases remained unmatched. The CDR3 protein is CATSRGRGRTDTQYF. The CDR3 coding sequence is TGTGCCACCAGTCGGGGACGCGGGAGGACAGATACGCAGTATTTT.

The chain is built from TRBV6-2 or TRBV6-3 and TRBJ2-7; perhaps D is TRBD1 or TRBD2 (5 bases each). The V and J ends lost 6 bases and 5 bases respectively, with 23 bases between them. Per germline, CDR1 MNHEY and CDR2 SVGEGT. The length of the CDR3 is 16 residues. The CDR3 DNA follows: TGTGCCAGCAGGCCCCAGGAACGGGGACGAGTCGACGAGCAGTACTTC. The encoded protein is CASRPQERGRVDEQYF.

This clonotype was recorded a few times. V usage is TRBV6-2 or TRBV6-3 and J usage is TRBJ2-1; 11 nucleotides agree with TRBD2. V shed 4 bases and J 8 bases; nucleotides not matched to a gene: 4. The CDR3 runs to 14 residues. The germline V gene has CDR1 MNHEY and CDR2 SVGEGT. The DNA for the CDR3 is TGTGCCAGCAGTTCGACTAGCGGGATGGATGAGCAGTTCTTC. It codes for CASSSTSGMDEQFF.

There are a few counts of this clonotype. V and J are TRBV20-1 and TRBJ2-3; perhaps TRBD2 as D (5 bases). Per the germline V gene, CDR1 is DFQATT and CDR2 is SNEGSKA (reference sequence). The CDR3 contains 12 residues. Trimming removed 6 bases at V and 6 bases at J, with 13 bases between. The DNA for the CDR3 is TGCAGTGCGACACGGACTGGGGATACGCAGTATTTT. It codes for CSATRTGDTQYF.

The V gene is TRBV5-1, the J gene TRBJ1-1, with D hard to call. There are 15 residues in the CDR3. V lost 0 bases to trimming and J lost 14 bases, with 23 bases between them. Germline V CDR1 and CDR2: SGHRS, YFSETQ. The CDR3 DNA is TGCGCCAGCAGCTTGGGATCCATCTTACGCCCGAGGCCCTTCTTT. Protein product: CASSLGSILRPRPFF.

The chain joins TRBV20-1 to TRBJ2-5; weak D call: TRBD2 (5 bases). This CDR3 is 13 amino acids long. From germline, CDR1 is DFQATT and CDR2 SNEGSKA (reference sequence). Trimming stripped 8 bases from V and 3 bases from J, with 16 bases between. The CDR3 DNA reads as TGCAGTCCTCGAGCGGCGACGGAAGAGACCCAGTACTTC. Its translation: CSPRAATEETQYF.

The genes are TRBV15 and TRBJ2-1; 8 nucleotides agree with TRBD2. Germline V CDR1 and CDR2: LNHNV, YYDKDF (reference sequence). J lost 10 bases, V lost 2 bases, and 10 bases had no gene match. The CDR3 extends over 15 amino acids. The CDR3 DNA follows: TGTGCCACCAGCAGACTCTTTGCCGGGGGGGAAGAGCAGTTCTTC. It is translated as CATSRLFAGGEEQFF.

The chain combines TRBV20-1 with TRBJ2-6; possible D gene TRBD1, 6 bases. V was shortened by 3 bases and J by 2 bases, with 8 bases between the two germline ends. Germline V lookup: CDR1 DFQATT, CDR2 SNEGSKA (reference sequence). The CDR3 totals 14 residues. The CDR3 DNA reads TGCAGTGCTAGCCCAGGGGCTGGGGCCAACGTCCTGACTTTC. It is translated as CSASPGAGANVLTF.

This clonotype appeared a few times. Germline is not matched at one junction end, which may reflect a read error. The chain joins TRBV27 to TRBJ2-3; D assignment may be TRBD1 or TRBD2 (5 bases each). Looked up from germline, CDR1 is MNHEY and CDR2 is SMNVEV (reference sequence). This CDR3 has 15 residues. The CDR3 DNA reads TGTGCCAGCAGTTTATTAGCAGGGAGCAGAGATACGCAGTATTTT. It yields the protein CASSLLAGSRDTQYF.